Each of the 6 T cell receptor beta chains below was sequenced from the same sample in a study of cytomegalovirus exposure and HLA in healthy donors. The PCR contained 60 Vbeta and 13 Jbeta primers. Repertoires were generated with immunoSEQ multiplex PCR, while TCRdb's copy carries only in-frame clones and drops some. This sample's table has under 200,000 clones. Sequencing input: PBMCs. The receptors here all came from a woman under 30 in good health and CMV-seropositive.

The rearrangement links TRBV30 to TRBJ2-5; D is ambiguous. The closer fit of TRBJ2-7 to the DNA end suggests the J call may be wrong. The CDR3 consists of 9 residues. The germline CDR1 and CDR2 sequences are GTSNPN and SVGIG (reference sequence). CDR3 protein: CAWNPEQYF. As DNA, the CDR3 is TGTGCCTGGAACCCCGAGCAGTACTTC.

The rearrangement joins TRBV18 to TRBJ1-1; possibly TRBD1 for D (5 bases). The germline V and J ends were trimmed by 1 base and 4 bases, with 13 bases remaining between them. CDR1 KGHSH and CDR2 LQKENI come from the germline V gene. This CDR3 comprises 15 residues. The CDR3 nucleotides are TGTGCCAGCTCACCACAAGAGCAGGGTAGCACTGAAGCTTTCTTT. This sequence encodes CASSPQEQGSTEAFF.

The J gene is TRBJ1-6, the V gene TRBV11-3; perhaps TRBD1 as D (6 bases). The CDR3 has 13 residues. CDR1 is SGHNT, CDR2 YENEEA, per germline. V was shortened by 9 bases and J by 9 bases, with 15 bases between the two germline ends. The CDR3: CASQQGFSSPLHF. The DNA for the CDR3 is TGTGCCAGTCAACAGGGATTTAGTTCACCCCTCCACTTT. Full variable domain (remainder filled in from reference TRBV11-3 and TRBJ1-6): EAGVVQSPRYKIIEKKQPVAFWCNPISGHNTLYWYLQNLGQGPELLIRYENEEAVDDSQLPKDRFSAERLKGVDSTLKIQPAELGDSAVYLCASQQGFSSPLHFGNGTRLTVT.

The chain is built from TRBV5-1 and TRBJ2-1; possible D gene TRBD2, 5 bases. The ends were cut back, 0 bases at V and 8 bases at J, with 12 bases in the middle. The CDR3 contains 14 residues. Germline-derived CDR1 and CDR2 are SGHRS and YFSETQ. The CDR3 spells CASSLVGVLDEQFF. In DNA, the CDR3 is TGCGCCAGCAGCTTGGTCGGGGTTCTGGATGAGCAGTTCTTC.

The chain joins TRBV6-1 to TRBJ2-4; TRBD1 matches 11 bases. Germline CDR1 and CDR2: MNHNS and SASEGT. CDR3 size: 19 residues. V gave up 2 bases and J gave up 1 base; unmatched junction bases: 10. The CDR3 region has the DNA TGTGCCAGCAGTGAATGGGGCAGGACAGGGGGCGGGGCCAAAAACATTCAGTACTTC. This translates into CASSEWGRTGGGAKNIQYF.

The J gene is TRBJ1-2, the V gene TRBV5-1; TRBD1 matches 8 bases. The V and J ends lost 5 bases and 7 bases, in that order; junction bases with no gene match: 10. CDR1 and CDR2 from the germline V gene are SGHRS and YFSETQ. The CDR3 runs to 14 residues. CDR3 protein: CASRAWTGSFGYTF. CDR3 in DNA: TGCGCCAGCAGAGCCTGGACAGGGTCATTTGGCTACACCTTC.